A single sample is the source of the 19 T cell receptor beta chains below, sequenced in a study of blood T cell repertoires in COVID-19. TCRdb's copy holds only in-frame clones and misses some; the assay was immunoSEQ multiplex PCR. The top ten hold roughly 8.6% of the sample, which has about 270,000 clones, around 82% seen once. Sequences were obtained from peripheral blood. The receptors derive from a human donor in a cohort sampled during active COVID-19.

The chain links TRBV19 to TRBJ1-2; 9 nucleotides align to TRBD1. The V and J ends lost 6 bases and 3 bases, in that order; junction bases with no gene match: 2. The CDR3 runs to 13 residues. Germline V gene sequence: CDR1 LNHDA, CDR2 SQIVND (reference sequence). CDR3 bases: TGTGCCAGTAGGACAGGGGGAGACTATGGCTACACCTTC. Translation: CASRTGGDYGYTF.

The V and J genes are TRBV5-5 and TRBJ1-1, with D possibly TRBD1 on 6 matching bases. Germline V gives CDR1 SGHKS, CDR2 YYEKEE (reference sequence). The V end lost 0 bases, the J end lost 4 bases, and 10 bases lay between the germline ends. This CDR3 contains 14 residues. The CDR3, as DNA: TGTGCCAGCAGCTTGGGGGGACACCCCACTGAAGCTTTCTTT. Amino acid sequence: CASSLGGHPTEAFF.

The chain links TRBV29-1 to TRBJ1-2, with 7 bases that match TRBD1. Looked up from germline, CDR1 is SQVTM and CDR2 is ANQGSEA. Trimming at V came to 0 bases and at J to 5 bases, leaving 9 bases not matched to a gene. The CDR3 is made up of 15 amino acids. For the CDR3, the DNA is TGCAGCGTTGAAGACTCGGGGACAGCTACTTATGGCTACACCTTC. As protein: CSVEDSGTATYGYTF.

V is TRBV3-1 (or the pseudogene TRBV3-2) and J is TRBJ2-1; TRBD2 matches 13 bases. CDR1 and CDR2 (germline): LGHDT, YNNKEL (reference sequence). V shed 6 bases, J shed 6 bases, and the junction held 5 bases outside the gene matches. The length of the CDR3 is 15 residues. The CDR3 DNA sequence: TGTGCCAGCAGTCCACTAGCGGGAGGGCGCAATGAGCAGTTCTTC. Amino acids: CASSPLAGGRNEQFF.

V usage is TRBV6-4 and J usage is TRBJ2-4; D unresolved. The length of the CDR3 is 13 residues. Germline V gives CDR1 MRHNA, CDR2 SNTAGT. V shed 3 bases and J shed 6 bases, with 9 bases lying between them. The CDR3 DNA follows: TGTGCCAGCAGTGAACCGCCGGGAAACATTCAGTACTTC. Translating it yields CASSEPPGNIQYF.

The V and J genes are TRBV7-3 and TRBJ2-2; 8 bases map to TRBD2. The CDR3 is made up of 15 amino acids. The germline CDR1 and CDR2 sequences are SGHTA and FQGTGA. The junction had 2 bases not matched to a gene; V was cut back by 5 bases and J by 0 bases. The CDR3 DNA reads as TGTGCCAGCAGCCCGACTAGCGCGAACACCGGGGAGCTGTTTTTT. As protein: CASSPTSANTGELFF. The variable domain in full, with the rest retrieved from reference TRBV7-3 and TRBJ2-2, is GAGVSQTPSNKVTEKGKYVELRCDPISGHTALYWYRQSLGQGPEFLIYFQGTGAADDSGLPNDRFFAVRPEGSVSTLKIQRTERGDSAVYLCASSPTSANTGELFFGEGSRLTVL.

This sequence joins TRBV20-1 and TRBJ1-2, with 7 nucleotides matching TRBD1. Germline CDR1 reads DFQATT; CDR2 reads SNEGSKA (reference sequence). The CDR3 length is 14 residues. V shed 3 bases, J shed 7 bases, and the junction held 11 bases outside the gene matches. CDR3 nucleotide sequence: TGCAGTGCTAGTCGGCCGGGACAGATGGCTGGCTACACCTTC. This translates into CSASRPGQMAGYTF.

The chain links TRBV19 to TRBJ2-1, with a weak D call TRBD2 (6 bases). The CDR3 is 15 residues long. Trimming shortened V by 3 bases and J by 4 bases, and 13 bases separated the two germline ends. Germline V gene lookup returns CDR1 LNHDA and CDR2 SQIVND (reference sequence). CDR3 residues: CASSIQSSEYNEQFF. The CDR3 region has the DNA TGTGCCAGTAGTATTCAGTCTAGCGAGTACAATGAGCAGTTCTTC. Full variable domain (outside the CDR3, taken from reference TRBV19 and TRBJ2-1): DGGITQSPKYLFRKEGQNVTLSCEQNLNHDAMYWYRQDPGQGLRLIYYSQIVNDFQKGDIAEGYSVSREKKESFPLTVTSAQKNPTAFYLCASSIQSSEYNEQFFGPGTRLTVL.

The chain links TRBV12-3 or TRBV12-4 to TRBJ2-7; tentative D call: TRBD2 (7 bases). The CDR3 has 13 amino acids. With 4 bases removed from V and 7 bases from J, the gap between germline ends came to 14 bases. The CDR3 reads CASSWGGAGEQYF. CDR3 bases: TGTGCCAGCAGTTGGGGGGGCGCGGGGGAGCAGTACTTC.

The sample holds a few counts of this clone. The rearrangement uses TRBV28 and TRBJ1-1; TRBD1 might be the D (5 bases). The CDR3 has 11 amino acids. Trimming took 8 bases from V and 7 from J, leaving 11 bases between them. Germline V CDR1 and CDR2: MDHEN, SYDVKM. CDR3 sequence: CASRITGEAFF. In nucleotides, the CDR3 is TGTGCCAGCCGAATTACAGGTGAAGCTTTCTTT. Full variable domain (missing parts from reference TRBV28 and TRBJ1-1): DVKVTQSSRYLVKRTGEKVFLECVQDMDHENMFWYRQDPGLGLRLIYFSYDVKMKEKGDIPEGYSVSREKKERFSLILESASTNQTSMYLCASRITGEAFFGQGTRLTVV.

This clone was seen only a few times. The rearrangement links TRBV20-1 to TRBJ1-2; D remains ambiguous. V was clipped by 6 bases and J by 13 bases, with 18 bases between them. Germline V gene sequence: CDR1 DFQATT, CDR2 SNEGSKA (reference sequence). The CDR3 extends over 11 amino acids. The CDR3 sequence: CSALREGGCTF. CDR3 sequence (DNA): TGCAGTGCATTGAGGGAGGGAGGATGCACCTTC.

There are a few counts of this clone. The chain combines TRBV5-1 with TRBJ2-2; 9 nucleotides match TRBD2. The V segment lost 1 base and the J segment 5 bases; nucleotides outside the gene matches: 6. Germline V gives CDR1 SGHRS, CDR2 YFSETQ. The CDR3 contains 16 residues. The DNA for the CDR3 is TGCGCCAGCAGCTTGAGGGCGGGAGGGCCAACCGGGGAGCTGTTTTTT. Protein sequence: CASSLRAGGPTGELFF.

The CDR3 nucleotides are TGTGCCAGCAGCCAAAGCGGGTACGAGCAGTACTTC. Its protein product is CASSQSGYEQYF. The chain is built from TRBV11-2 and TRBJ2-7, with D tentatively TRBD2 (6 bases). There are 12 residues in the CDR3. Germline-derived CDR1 and CDR2 are SGHAT and FQNNGV. The germline V and J ends were trimmed by 5 bases and 4 bases, with 9 bases remaining between them. Full variable domain (rest looked up from reference TRBV11-2 and TRBJ2-7): EAGVAQSPRYKIIEKRQSVAFWCNPISGHATLYWYQQILGQGPKLLIQFQNNGVVDDSQLPKDRFSAERLKGVDSTLKIQPAKLEDSAVYLCASSQSGYEQYFGPGTRLTVT.

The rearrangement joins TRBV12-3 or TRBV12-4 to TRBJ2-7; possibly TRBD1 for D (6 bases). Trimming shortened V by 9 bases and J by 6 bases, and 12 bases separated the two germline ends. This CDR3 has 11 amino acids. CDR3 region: CASGTPAEQYF. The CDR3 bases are TGTGCCAGTGGGACACCGGCCGAGCAGTACTTC.

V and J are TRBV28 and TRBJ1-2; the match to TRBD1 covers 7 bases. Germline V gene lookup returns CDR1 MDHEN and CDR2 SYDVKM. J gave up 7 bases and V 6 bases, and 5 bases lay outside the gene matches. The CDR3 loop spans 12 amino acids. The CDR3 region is CASSEGARGYTF. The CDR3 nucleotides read TGTGCCAGCAGCGAGGGGGCGCGTGGCTACACCTTC.

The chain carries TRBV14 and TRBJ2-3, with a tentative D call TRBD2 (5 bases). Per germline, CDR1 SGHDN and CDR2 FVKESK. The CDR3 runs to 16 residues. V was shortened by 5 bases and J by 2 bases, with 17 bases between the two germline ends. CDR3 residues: CASSEGGSATTDTQYF. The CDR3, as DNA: TGTGCCAGCAGCGAAGGTGGGAGCGCAACCACAGATACGCAGTATTTT. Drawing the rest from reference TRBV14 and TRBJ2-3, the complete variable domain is EAGVTQFPSHSVIEKGQTVTLRCDPISGHDNLYWYRRVMGKEIKFLLHFVKESKQDESGMPNNRFLAERTGGTYSTLKVQPAELEDSGVYFCASSEGGSATTDTQYFGPGTRLTVL.

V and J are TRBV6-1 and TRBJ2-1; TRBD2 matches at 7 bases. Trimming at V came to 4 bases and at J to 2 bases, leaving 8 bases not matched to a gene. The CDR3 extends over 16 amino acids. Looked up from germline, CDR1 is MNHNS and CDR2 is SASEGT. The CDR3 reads CASSVHSGYTYNEQFF. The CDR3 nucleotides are TGTGCCAGCAGTGTCCATAGCGGGTATACCTACAATGAGCAGTTCTTC.

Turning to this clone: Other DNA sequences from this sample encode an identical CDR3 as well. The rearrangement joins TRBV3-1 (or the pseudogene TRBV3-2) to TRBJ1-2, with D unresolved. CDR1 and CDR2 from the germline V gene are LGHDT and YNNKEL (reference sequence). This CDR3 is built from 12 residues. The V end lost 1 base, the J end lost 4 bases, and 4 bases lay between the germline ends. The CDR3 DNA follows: TGTGCCAGCAGCCAAGCCTCCTATGGCTACACCTTC. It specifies CASSQASYGYTF.

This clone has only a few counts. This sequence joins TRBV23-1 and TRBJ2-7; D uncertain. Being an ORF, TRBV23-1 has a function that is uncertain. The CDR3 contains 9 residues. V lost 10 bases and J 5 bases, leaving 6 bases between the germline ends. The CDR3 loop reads CANGDEQYF. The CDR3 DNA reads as TGCGCCAACGGAGACGAGCAGTACTTC.